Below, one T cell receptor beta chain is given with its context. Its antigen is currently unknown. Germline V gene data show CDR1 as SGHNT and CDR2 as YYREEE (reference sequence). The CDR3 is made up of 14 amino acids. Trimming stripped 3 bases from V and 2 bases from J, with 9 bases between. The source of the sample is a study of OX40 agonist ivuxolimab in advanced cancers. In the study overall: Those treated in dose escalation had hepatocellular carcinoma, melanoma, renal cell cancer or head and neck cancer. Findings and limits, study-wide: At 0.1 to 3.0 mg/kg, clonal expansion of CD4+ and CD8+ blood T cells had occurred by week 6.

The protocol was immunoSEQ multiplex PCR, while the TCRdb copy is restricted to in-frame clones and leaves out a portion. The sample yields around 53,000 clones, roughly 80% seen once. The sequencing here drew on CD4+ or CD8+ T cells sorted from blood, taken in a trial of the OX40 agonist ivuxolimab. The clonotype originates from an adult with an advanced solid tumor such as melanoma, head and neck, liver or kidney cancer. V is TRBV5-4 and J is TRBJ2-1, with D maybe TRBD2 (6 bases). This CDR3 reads CASSSGAPYNEQFF. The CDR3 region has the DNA TGTGCCAGCAGCTCGGGAGCGCCCTACAATGAGCAGTTCTTC.